The clone carrying this TCR beta chain was counted only a few times. Individuals drawn from about two dozen US areas were roughly 18 to 95 years old. Participants' reported clinical history set cohort assignment. Deletions cut 5 bases from V and 4 bases from J, with 18 bases between. Germline V gene lookup returns CDR1 SEHNR and CDR2 FQNEAQ (reference sequence). The CDR3 is made up of 15 amino acids. The sample comes from a study of blood T cell repertoires in COVID-19. Overall study context: There were acute and convalescent COVID-19 samples, and they came from the United States, Italy and Spain. Sources were T cells, B-cell-depleted T cells, or PBMCs; the material itself was cDNA or gDNA.

Profiling relied on immunoSEQ multiplex PCR, and the TCRdb table lists in-frame clones only, not all of them. The sample holds a few hundred thousand clones; about 88% are singletons and the top ten take approximately 1%. The specimen sequenced was PBMCs or T cells enriched from blood (not recorded which). The V and J genes are TRBV7-9 and TRBJ2-7, with a weak D call TRBD1 (6 bases). This receptor was identified in a woman in her twenties or thirties who had recovered from COVID-19. The CDR3 nucleotides read TGTGCCAGCAGCGAAGAAAACAGGGCCAGGTACGAGCAGTACTTC. This encodes CASSEENRARYEQYF.